The 9 T cell receptor beta chains presented below share a single source sample, sequenced in a study of cytomegalovirus exposure and HLA in healthy donors. PCR amplification relied on 60 Vbeta primers (plus 13 Jbeta primers). Data came from immunoSEQ multiplex PCR; TCRdb stores just in-frame clones and leaves some out. This sample has over 150,000 clones, with roughly four fifths found just once. Sequencing used PBMCs. The receptors derive from a woman aged 45 to 65 in good health and CMV-seropositive.

The chain links TRBV2 to TRBJ1-2, with 7 bases aligning to TRBD1. This CDR3 spans 13 amino acids. Per germline, CDR1 SNHLY and CDR2 FYNNEI. V trimming: 8 bases; J trimming: 8 bases; junction bases outside the gene matches: 11. The CDR3 sequence: CASQTLTGRGYTF. The CDR3 nucleotides read TGTGCCAGCCAAACCTTGACAGGGAGAGGCTACACCTTC.

This chain joins TRBV9 and TRBJ1-2; unclear D gene. Germline assignment: CDR1 SGDLS and CDR2 YYNGEE. V shed 0 bases and J shed 4 bases, with 10 bases lying between them. The CDR3 is 14 amino acids. CDR3 sequence (DNA): TGTGCCAGCAGCGTAGGTGAGGGTCCCTATGGCTACACCTTC. This codes for CASSVGEGPYGYTF. Full variable domain (outside the CDR3, taken from reference TRBV9 and TRBJ1-2): DSGVTQTPKHLITATGQRVTLRCSPRSGDLSVYWYQQSLDQGLQFLIQYYNGEERAKGNILERFSAQQFPDLHSELNLSSLELGDSALYFCASSVGEGPYGYTFGSGTRLTVV.

The rearrangement joins TRBV9 to TRBJ1-2; tentative D call: TRBD1 (5 bases). With 3 bases removed from V and 4 bases from J, the gap between germline ends came to 19 bases. This CDR3 has 16 residues. Germline V gene data show CDR1 as SGDLS and CDR2 as YYNGEE. The chain's CDR3 is CASSALAVQGVYGYTF. The CDR3 nucleotides are TGTGCCAGCAGCGCCTTAGCGGTCCAGGGAGTCTATGGCTACACCTTC. Full variable domain (missing parts from reference TRBV9 and TRBJ1-2): DSGVTQTPKHLITATGQRVTLRCSPRSGDLSVYWYQQSLDQGLQFLIQYYNGEERAKGNILERFSAQQFPDLHSELNLSSLELGDSALYFCASSALAVQGVYGYTFGSGTRLTVV.

This chain connects TRBV5-4 to TRBJ2-1, with D possibly TRBD1 on 6 matching bases. The CDR3 is 16 residues long. Germline V CDR1 and CDR2: SGHNT, YYREEE (reference sequence). Between the trimmed V and J ends, which lost 0 bases and 6 bases, there was a span of 16 bases. The CDR3 loop is CASSLALGALTNEQFF. CDR3 DNA sequence: TGTGCCAGCAGCTTGGCCCTGGGGGCACTGACCAATGAGCAGTTCTTC.

The rearrangement links TRBV6-5 to TRBJ1-4, with D perhaps matching TRBD1 (6 bases). The CDR3 has 15 amino acids. Per germline, CDR1 MNHEY and CDR2 SVGAGI. Trimming pared 2 bases from V and 7 bases from J, leaving 14 bases between. The CDR3 sequence is CASSYDRSPPEKLFF. The CDR3 region has the DNA TGTGCCAGCAGTTACGACAGGAGCCCCCCTGAAAAACTGTTTTTT.

The chain links TRBV11-3 to TRBJ2-1; TRBD2 is a possible D gene (5 bases). The germline V gene encodes CDR1 SGHNT and CDR2 YENEEA. The V gene lost 3 bases and the J gene lost 6 bases, with 9 bases spanning the gap. CDR3 length equals 13 residues. The CDR3 coding sequence is TGTGCCAGCAGCTTGGGCAGCGGCAATGAGCAGTTCTTC. Encoded protein: CASSLGSGNEQFF. Full variable domain (remainder filled in from reference TRBV11-3 and TRBJ2-1): EAGVVQSPRYKIIEKKQPVAFWCNPISGHNTLYWYLQNLGQGPELLIRYENEEAVDDSQLPKDRFSAERLKGVDSTLKIQPAELGDSAVYLCASSLGSGNEQFFGPGTRLTVL.

This chain joins TRBV29-1 and TRBJ1-1; no firm D call. The CDR3 extends over 12 amino acids. Trimming pared 3 bases from V and 4 bases from J, leaving 9 bases between. Per the germline V gene, CDR1 is SQVTM and CDR2 is ANQGSEA. CDR3 protein: CSVDLVATEAFF. The DNA of the CDR3 is TGCAGCGTTGATCTTGTAGCCACTGAAGCTTTCTTT.

The chain has TRBV7-4 and TRBJ1-5; TRBD1 aligns across 7 bases. V gave up 5 bases and J gave up 0 bases; unmatched junction bases: 16. This CDR3 has 19 residues. Germline CDR1 is SGHVT and CDR2 is SQSDAQ. CDR3 DNA: TGTGCCAGCAGCACTATCAGACCCGGGACAGAGAATAGCAATCAGCCCCAGCATTTT. Translating gives CASSTIRPGTENSNQPQHF.

This clone was counted between two and nine times. This chain links TRBV10-3 with TRBJ1-5; possible D gene TRBD1, 5 bases. CDR3 size: 14 residues. V was clipped by 6 bases and J by 7 bases, with 16 bases between them. In germline, CDR1 is ENHRY, CDR2 SYGVKD. The CDR3 protein is CAISPQGSEQPQHF. In DNA, the CDR3 is TGTGCCATCAGCCCTCAGGGTTCGGAGCAGCCCCAGCATTTT.